The rows below give T cell receptor beta chains drawn from one sample of a study of blood T cell repertoires in COVID-19. The table came from immunoSEQ multiplex PCR; TCRdb's copy has only in-frame clones and leaves some out. The sample shows fewer than 400,000 clones, 70% to 90% of them seen only once. Sequencing input: PBMCs or T cells enriched from blood (not recorded which). These receptors were obtained from a man aged 25-45 years who had recovered from COVID-19. The CDR3 runs from the conserved cysteine through the conserved F or W. Each record gives: V gene, J gene, clone size, D gene, CDR3 protein, CDR3 DNA. A D gene is named only where the DNA matches it firmly. Part of the rows lack a size; the others show once, few, many or a class for expanded clones.

>TRBV12-3/TRBV12-4|TRBJ2-5|NA|TRBD2
CASSLGEGETQYF
TGTGCCAGCAGTTTAGGGGAGGGGGAGACCCAGTACTTC
>TRBV27|TRBJ2-4|NA|TRBD1
CASSLRTGDIQYF
TGTGCCAGCAGTTTAAGGACAGGTGACATTCAGTACTTC
>TRBV27|TRBJ2-7|NA|NA
CASSLQGGEQYF
TGTGCCAGCAGTTTACAGGGGGGAGAGCAGTACTTC
>TRBV30|TRBJ2-1|NA|TRBD2
CAWSALAGGYNEQFF
TGTGCCTGGAGTGCGTTGGCGGGGGGGTACAATGAGCAGTTCTTC
>TRBV27|TRBJ1-5|NA|TRBD1
CASSFSLRTGYNQPQHF
TGTGCCAGCAGTTTTTCCCTTCGGACAGGCTACAATCAGCCCCAGCATTTT
>TRBV27|TRBJ1-1|once|TRBD1
CASSLIGTGNTEAFF
TGTGCCAGCAGTTTAATAGGGACAGGGAACACTGAAGCTTTCTTT
>TRBV2|TRBJ2-7|NA|NA
CASSVKRYEQYF
TGTGCCAGCAGCGTAAAGAGATACGAGCAGTACTTC
>TRBV5-4|TRBJ2-7|NA|TRBD2
CASSWGTSGVNEQYF
TGTGCCAGCAGCTGGGGGACTAGCGGGGTAAACGAGCAGTACTTC
>TRBV5-4|TRBJ2-5|NA|NA
CASSSQRQVQETQYF
TGTGCCAGCAGCTCTCAAAGACAGGTTCAAGAGACCCAGTACTTC
>TRBV4-1|TRBJ2-3|NA|TRBD1
CASSQVGQGANTQYF
TGCGCCAGCAGCCAAGTCGGGCAGGGGGCGAATACGCAGTATTTT
>TRBV2|TRBJ2-2|once|NA
CASSVLLQSTGELFF
TGTGCCAGCAGTGTATTATTACAGTCCACCGGGGAGCTGTTTTTT
>TRBV5-1|TRBJ2-1|NA|TRBD2
CASSLEVLAGYNEQFF
TGCGCCAGCAGCTTGGAGGTGCTAGCGGGGTACAATGAGCAGTTCTTC
>TRBV3-1/TRBV3-2|TRBJ2-7|NA|NA
CASSQDRDEQYF
TGTGCCAGCAGCCAAGACAGGGACGAGCAGTACTTC